The 21 T cell receptor beta chains below all came from one sample that was sequenced in a study of CXCR3-negative and CXCR3-positive naive CD8 T cells. The authors prepared UMI-labeled TRB cDNA libraries by 5' RACE. Reprocessing the 5' RACE reads, TCRdb reports a single entry for every CDR3 protein and omits DNA. The sample totals 55,000 to 75,000 distinct CDR3 sequences. Study-level findings and limits: Researchers report that CXCR3-positive naive cells carry more hydrophobic TRB CDR3s than CXCR3-negative naive cells.

Their cognate antigens are unknown. The sequencing sample was made of naive CXCR3+ CD8+ T cells from blood. Subset: CD45RO-CCR7+CD27+CD95- naive CD8+ T cells expressing CXCR3 (TNR3+). These receptors came from a human donor in good health. Some clones in this sample may be carry-over from other donors' samples.

The chain employs TRBV7-2 and TRBJ1-1; the TCRdb D gene call, TRBD1, has no DNA to confirm it. Germline CDR1 and CDR2: SGHTA and FQGNSA. The CDR3 is made up of 14 amino acids. The CDR3 is CASSLDRGGTEAFF.

The chain links TRBV28 to TRBJ2-5. CDR3 length: 13 residues. CDR1 is MDHEN, CDR2 SYDVKM, per germline. This CDR3 is CASSLTATPTQYF.

V is TRBV7-9 and J is TRBJ1-1; the TCRdb call, TRBD1, lacks DNA for checking. The germline gives CDR1 SEHNR, CDR2 FQNEAQ (reference sequence). The CDR3 loop spans 13 amino acids. The chain's CDR3 is CASSLGGQLEAFF.

This chain uses TRBV6-6 with TRBJ2-3; TCRdb lists TRBD1, though no DNA is available to test this call. Per the germline V gene, CDR1 is MNHNY and CDR2 is SVGAGI (reference sequence). The CDR3 is 13 residues long. The CDR3 protein is CASASGGTDTQYF.

The J gene is TRBJ2-3, the V gene TRBV7-9; TCRdb names TRBD1, which stays unverified in the absence of DNA. The germline CDR1 and CDR2 sequences are SEHNR and FQNEAQ (reference sequence). The CDR3 length is 15 residues. This chain's CDR3 is CASSAQRTGADTQYF. The full variable domain, its missing parts supplied by reference TRBV7-9 and TRBJ2-3, is DTGVSQNPRHKITKRGQNVTFRCDPISEHNRLYWYRQTLGQGPEFLTYFQNEAQLEKSRLLSDRFSAERPKGSFSTLEIQRTEQGDSAMYLCASSAQRTGADTQYFGPGTRLTVL.

V gene TRBV9 combines with J gene TRBJ2-7; TCRdb reports TRBD2, a call that lacks DNA to check it against. CDR3 length equals 14 residues. Germline CDR1 and CDR2: SGDLS and YYNGEE. The CDR3 protein is CASSAWDSSYEQYF.

The J gene is TRBJ1-1, the V gene TRBV29-1; as DNA is missing, the TRBD1 call by TCRdb cannot be tested. In germline, CDR1 is SQVTM, CDR2 ANQGSEA. This CDR3 region has 13 residues. The CDR3 protein is CSVGTGHNTEAFF.

Here the CDR3 reads CSVAGTSTDTQYF. The rearrangement uses TRBV29-1 and TRBJ2-3; TCRdb returns TRBD1, unconfirmable since there is no DNA. This CDR3 is built from 13 residues. Germline V lookup: CDR1 SQVTM, CDR2 ANQGSEA.

This rearrangement joins TRBV13 to TRBJ2-5; the D call of TRBD2 rests on TCRdb alone, since no DNA is present to check it. The CDR3 contains 19 residues. Germline V gene data show CDR1 as PRHDT and CDR2 as FYEKMQ (reference sequence). This CDR3 is CASSPLQPTSGGALETQYF.

This rearrangement joins TRBV5-6 to TRBJ2-1. CDR1 and CDR2 (germline): SGHDT, YYEEEE. CDR3 length: 12 amino acids. CDR3: CASSIYYNEQFF.

CDR3: CASSRSGTGGTEAFF. The chain joins TRBV14 to TRBJ1-1; TCRdb reports TRBD1, a call that lacks DNA to check it against. Germline values: CDR1 SGHDN, CDR2 FVKESK. The length of the CDR3 is 15 residues.

This rearrangement joins TRBV7-9 to TRBJ2-2; with no DNA, the TCRdb D assignment of TRBD1 cannot be verified. The CDR3 is made up of 14 amino acids. Germline loops: CDR1 SEHNR, CDR2 FQNEAQ (reference sequence). The CDR3 reads CASRRDRNTGELFF.

This rearrangement joins TRBV7-9 to TRBJ1-2; TCRdb outputs TRBD1, but without DNA this stays unchecked. CDR1 and CDR2 (germline): SEHNR, FQNEAQ (reference sequence). This CDR3 region has 14 residues. This CDR3 reads CASSLLEQAYGYTF.

This chain connects TRBV7-9 to TRBJ2-2; TCRdb reports TRBD2, a call that lacks DNA to check it against. Germline-derived CDR1 and CDR2 are SEHNR and FQNEAQ (reference sequence). The CDR3 runs 19 residues. The CDR3: CASSSNGLAGGDPTGELFF.

The gene calls are TRBV5-6 and TRBJ2-5; the D gene TCRdb calls, TRBD1, cannot be checked with no DNA. CDR1 and CDR2 from the germline V gene are SGHDT and YYEEEE. This CDR3 is 16 amino acids long. The CDR3 is CASSYNSGNLQETQYF. Filled out from reference TRBV5-6 and TRBJ2-5, the complete variable domain reads DAGVTQSPTHLIKTRGQQVTLRCSPKSGHDTVSWYQQALGQGPQFIFQYYEEEERQRGNFPDRFSGHQFPNYSSELNVNALLLGDSALYLCASSYNSGNLQETQYFGPGTRLLVL.

This chain's CDR3 is CASSLIKYEQYF. The genes are TRBV7-9 and TRBJ2-7. This CDR3 is built from 12 residues. Germline lookup yields CDR1 SEHNR and CDR2 FQNEAQ (reference sequence). Together with reference TRBV7-9 and TRBJ2-7, the CDR3 gives the full variable domain: DTGVSQNPRHKITKRGQNVTFRCDPISEHNRLYWYRQTLGQGPEFLTYFQNEAQLEKSRLLSDRFSAERPKGSFSTLEIQRTEQGDSAMYLCASSLIKYEQYFGPGTRLTVT.

The V call is TRBV7-2, the J call TRBJ2-5. The CDR3 spans 13 residues. In germline, CDR1 is SGHTA, CDR2 FQGNSA. CDR3 residues: CASSGNPSETQYF.

This chain links TRBV29-1 with TRBJ1-2. The germline CDR1 and CDR2 sequences are SQVTM and ANQGSEA. This CDR3 region has 11 residues. The CDR3 loop reads CSVGLWDDYTF.

The gene calls are TRBV7-6 and TRBJ2-7; the D gene TCRdb calls, TRBD2, cannot be checked with no DNA. This CDR3 is built from 14 residues. Germline V gene lookup returns CDR1 SGHVS and CDR2 FNYEAQ. The CDR3 is CASSPGLNRYEQYF.

V usage is TRBV29-1 and J usage is TRBJ1-1; lacking DNA, the TRBD1 call made by TCRdb goes unchecked. Germline loops: CDR1 SQVTM, CDR2 ANQGSEA. The CDR3 has 16 amino acids. CDR3 residues: CSVDGRDRAGYTEAFF.

V usage is TRBV21-1 and J usage is TRBJ1-1. TRBV21-1 is an annotated pseudogene. The CDR3 runs to 15 residues. CDR3 in amino acids: CASRDSYFRGYEAFF.